This T cell receptor (beta chain) was profiled in a study of memory CD4+ T cells and cytomegalovirus serostatus. As originally analysed: After removing out-of-frame reads, around 2.2 million distinct TCRbeta sequences remained. Assay: immunoSEQ multiplex PCR; the TCRdb copy retains only in-frame clones and omits some. V and J calls and clone size come straight from that table; D and trimming were deduced from the DNA. Of some 44,000 clones in the sample, around 77% are singletons; the top ten hold under 0.7%. Remarks on this clone: Its antigen is unknown.

The study's findings and limits: About 40% of the roughly 160 known CMV-associated TCRbeta sequences appeared in CD4+ memory. Median bootstrapped AUC for CMV status was around 0.95 originally, approximately 0.9 US-trained.

The germline CDR1 and CDR2 sequences are MNHEY and SMNVEV (reference sequence). V was clipped by 1 base and J by 2 bases, with 9 bases between them. The CDR3 is 14 residues long. Single viable CD3+CD4+CD8-CD45RO+ cells were sorted as the memory CD4+ T cells. The chain joins TRBV27 to TRBJ2-7; a possible D gene is TRBD1 (5 bases). This TCR came from an adult in good health and CMV-seronegative. The specimen sequenced was memory CD4+ T cells from blood. The CDR3 here is CASSLFQGTYEQYF. In DNA form, the CDR3 reads TGTGCCAGCAGTTTATTTCAGGGCACCTACGAGCAGTACTTC.